This T cell receptor beta chain was documented in a study of glioma-infiltrating T cells. To note about this clonotype: The antigen is not known.

Study findings and constraints: Tissue-blood divergence was below expectation in non-neoplastic patients, above in gliomas.

This CDR3 is 13 amino acids long. CDR1 and CDR2 from the germline V gene are DFQATT and SNEGSKA (reference sequence). With 2 bases removed from V and 4 bases from J, the gap between germline ends came to 9 bases. The iRepertoire nested amplicon-rescue multiplex PCR amplified TCR alpha and beta CDR3s from RNA. One-step reverse transcription and amplification started from around 100-400 ng of tissue mRNA or PBMC total RNA. TCRdb passed the multiplex PCR reads through MiXCR, listing each CDR3 protein once. The data show about 140,000 distinct CDR3 sequences, about 39% seen once. The chain joins TRBV20-1 to TRBJ1-5; D call uncertain. The receptor was derived from a human donor with low-grade glioma or glioblastoma, undergoing nonglioma brain surgery, or in good health (not recorded which). Material: glioma tissue, nonneoplastic brain tissue, or PBMCs (not recorded which). The CDR3 loop reads CSARTGLNQPQHF. DNA of the CDR3: TGCAGTGCTAGAACCGGGTTAAATCAGCCCCAGCATTTT.